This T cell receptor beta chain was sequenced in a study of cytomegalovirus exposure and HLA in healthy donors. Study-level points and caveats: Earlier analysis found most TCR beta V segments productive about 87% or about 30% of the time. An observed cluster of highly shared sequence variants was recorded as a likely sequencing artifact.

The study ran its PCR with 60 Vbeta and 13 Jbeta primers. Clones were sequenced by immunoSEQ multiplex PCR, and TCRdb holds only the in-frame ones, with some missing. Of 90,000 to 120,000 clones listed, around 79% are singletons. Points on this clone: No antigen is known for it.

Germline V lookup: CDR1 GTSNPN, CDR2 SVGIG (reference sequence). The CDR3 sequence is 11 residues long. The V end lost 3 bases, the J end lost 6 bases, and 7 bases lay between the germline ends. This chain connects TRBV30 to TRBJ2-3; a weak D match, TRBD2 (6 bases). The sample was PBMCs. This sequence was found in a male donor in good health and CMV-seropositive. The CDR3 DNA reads TGTGCCTGGAGCGGAGGGGATACGCAGTATTTT. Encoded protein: CAWSGGDTQYF.